This T cell receptor (beta chain) was captured by sequencing in a study of response to subunit inactivated influenza vaccine. This clonotype has a handful of counts. CDR3 length: 15 amino acids. With 4 bases clipped from V and 2 bases from J, the junction kept 5 bases outside the gene matches. Germline V gene data show CDR1 as SGHVS and CDR2 as FQNEAQ. TCRdb fed the RT-PCR reads into MiXCR, producing one record per CDR3 protein. The table records about 540,000 distinct CDR3 sequences, around 25% of them present only once. The sample was also linked to a second study, of T cells expressing NK-cell markers. As that study records: Making the TCR beta cDNA relied on 5'RACE template switching with UMIs. Sorted CD3+CD56+NKG2C+, CD3+CD56+NKG2C- and CD3+CD56-NKG2C+ T cells provided the TCR beta repertoires.

The source of this sequence is a man aged 45 to 65 who received an inactivated influenza vaccine. The chain is built from TRBV7-8 and TRBJ2-3; 8 nucleotides line up with TRBD1. The source was CD4+ T cells sorted from PBMCs, collected roughly 12 days after vaccination. CDR3 sequence (DNA): TGTGCCAGCAGCTCAGGACAGGGCCCCACAGATACGCAGTATTTT. The encoded protein is CASSSGQGPTDTQYF.